The 5 T cell receptor beta chains in this list originate from one sample, sequenced in a study of T cells in Graves' hyperthyroidism and ophthalmopathy. Amplification targeted TCR beta CDR3 regions from RNA transcripts. When the TCR CDR3 underwent first-round RT-PCR, the HTBI primer set was used. TCRdb processed the multiplex PCR reads anew with MiXCR; each CDR3 protein has one entry. Of roughly 380,000 distinct CDR3 sequences listed, about 19% were seen once; the top ten hold about 3.5%. Material: blood. The receptors derive from a young woman with Graves' hyperthyroidism.

This clonotype was found many times. V and J are TRBV12-3 or TRBV12-4 and TRBJ1-2; perhaps TRBD1 as D (6 bases). The CDR3 loop spans 14 amino acids. Deletions cut 6 bases from V and 5 bases from J, with 16 bases between. The CDR3 DNA reads as TGTGCCAGCAGCCTCGGCGAGGGGGAGTATGGCTACACCTTC. It encodes CASSLGEGEYGYTF.

The CDR3 DNA is TGCAGTGCGCAACCGGGACTAGCTTATGACGAGCAGTACTTC. As protein: CSAQPGLAYDEQYF. The rearrangement uses TRBV20-1 and TRBJ2-7; TRBD2 matches at 9 bases. The V segment lost 6 bases and the J segment 5 bases; nucleotides outside the gene matches: 11. Germline CDR1 DFQATT, CDR2 SNEGSKA (reference sequence). The CDR3 has 14 residues.

This clonotype was recorded a few times. The genes are TRBV6-5 and TRBJ2-3; perhaps TRBD2 as D (7 bases). Trimming cost V 2 bases and J 2 bases, with 11 bases left between them. The CDR3 has 15 residues. Germline CDR1 reads MNHEY; CDR2 reads SVGAGI. This chain's CDR3 is CASSYGGGATDTQYF. For the CDR3, the DNA is TGTGCCAGCAGTTACGGAGGGGGGGCCACAGATACGCAGTATTTT.

A note on this clonotype: One end of the junction does not line up with germline, which may come from a read error. The gene calls are TRBV6-5 and TRBJ2-2; tentatively, D is TRBD1 (6 bases). This CDR3 is built from 14 residues. Germline V lookup: CDR1 MNHEY, CDR2 SVGAGI. CDR3 in DNA: TGCGCCAGCAGTATACAGGGTTGGACCGGGGAGCTGTGTTTT. Translation gives CASSIQGWTGELCF.

V usage is TRBV7-9 and J usage is TRBJ2-7; TRBD2 might be the D (7 bases). The germline CDR1 and CDR2 sequences are SEHNR and FQNEAQ (reference sequence). There are 13 residues in the CDR3. The V and J ends lost 7 bases and 4 bases respectively, with 14 bases between them. The CDR3 DNA is TGTGCCAGCACCAGCGGGACAATGTACGAGCAGTACTTC. Encoded protein: CASTSGTMYEQYF. Drawing the rest from reference TRBV7-9 and TRBJ2-7, the complete variable domain is DTGVSQNPRHKITKRGQNVTFRCDPISEHNRLYWYRQTLGQGPEFLTYFQNEAQLEKSRLLSDRFSAERPKGSFSTLEIQRTEQGDSAMYLCASTSGTMYEQYFGPGTRLTVT.